The TCR beta chain described here comes from a study of T cells after yellow fever vaccination. Broader study findings: Re-detected after boosting: most primary clones, about 96% of CD4 and about 85% of CD8.

Germline V CDR1 and CDR2: SGHRS, YFSETQ. V was clipped by 4 bases and J by 1 base, with 14 bases between them. This CDR3 comprises 15 residues. This clonotype was found a few times. Its antigen is not known. Each CDR3 protein gets one entry after TCRdb re-called the 5' RACE reads with MiXCR. The sample contains roughly 170,000 distinct CDR3 sequences, roughly a tenth of which appear only once. The material sequenced was CD8+ T cells sorted from PBMCs, taken 45 days after the yellow fever booster vaccination. The TCR was taken from a man aged 18 to 29 who received the YFV17D yellow fever vaccine. The genes are TRBV5-1 and TRBJ1-1; TRBD1 might be the D (6 bases). CDR3 protein: CASSPRGGANTEAFF. The CDR3, as DNA: TGCGCCAGCAGCCCCCGGGGGGGCGCGAACACTGAAGCTTTCTTT.